The rows below give T cell receptor beta chains drawn from one sample of a study of CD8 T cells in Susac syndrome. One entry per CDR3 protein results from TCRdb running MiXCR on the immunoSEQ multiplex PCR reads. The sample comprises about 430,000 distinct CDR3 sequences, approximately 85% of which are singletons, and roughly 0.1% rests with the top ten. Sequenced: CD8+ T cells from PBMCs. Receptors were obtained from a human donor with multiple sclerosis. CDR3s include the opening cysteine and the closing phenylalanine or tryptophan. The D gene is left open where the match is weak. Not every row has a clone size; where given, it reads once, few, many or a size class.

>TRBD2|NA|TRBV4-1|TRBJ2-2|18
TGCGCCAGCAGCCAAGCATCAACTAGCGGGGGGGAAATCGGGGAGCTGTTTTTT
CASSQASTSGGEIGELFF
>NA|NA|TRBV27|TRBJ2-7|13
TGTGCCAGCAGTTTTTCCAATGGCTACGAGCAGTACTTC
CASSFSNGYEQYF
>TRBD2|once|TRBV10-2|TRBJ2-7|17
TGCGCCAGCTATGGACTAGCTGCCGTCTCCGGTGCCTACGAGCAGTACTTC
CASYGLAAVSGAYEQYF
>TRBD2|NA|TRBV12-3/TRBV12-4|TRBJ2-1|15
TGTGCCAGCAGTTTCTCGCCTAGCGGGGCCAATGAGCAGTTCTTC
CASSFSPSGANEQFF
>TRBD2|NA|TRBV7-9|TRBJ2-1|19
TGTGCCAGCAGCTTAGGGGTCCTTCAGCGGGGAGGCGGTTGGAGTGAGCAGTTCTTC
CASSLGVLQRGGGWSEQFF
>NA|NA|TRBV12-5|TRBJ1-1|18
TGTGCTAGTGGTTTGGGATCCCGAGAGAGCTTTCGGGACACTGAAGCTTTCTTT
CASGLGSRESFRDTEAFF
>NA|NA|TRBV4-2|TRBJ2-6|16
TGTGCCAGCAGCCAAGACGGAGGGACCGGGGCCAACGTCCTGACTTTC
CASSQDGGTGANVLTF
>NA|NA|TRBV28|TRBJ2-7|14
TGTGCCAGCAGTTTCAGTCAGGGTGGGTACGAGCAGTACTTC
CASSFSQGGYEQYF
>NA|NA|TRBV20-1|TRBJ2-7|13
TGCAGTGCCCGCCCCGAGTACTCCTACGAGCAGTACTTC
CSARPEYSYEQYF
>NA|NA|TRBV27|TRBJ2-3|13
TGTGCCAGTACCCCGGGGTCGACAGATACGCAGTATTTT
CASTPGSTDTQYF
>NA|NA|TRBV6-1|TRBJ1-6|14
TGTGCCAGCAGTGAAGCAGGGGGAAAATCACCCCTCCACTTT
CASSEAGGKSPLHF
>TRBD1|NA|TRBV7-8|TRBJ1-2|16
TGTGCCAGCAGCTTAACCCAGGGACAGGGAAACTATGGCTACACCTTC
CASSLTQGQGNYGYTF
>NA|NA|TRBV4-1|TRBJ1-5|14
TGCGCCAGCAGCCCGACAGTCTCCTATCAGCCCCAGCATTTT
CASSPTVSYQPQHF